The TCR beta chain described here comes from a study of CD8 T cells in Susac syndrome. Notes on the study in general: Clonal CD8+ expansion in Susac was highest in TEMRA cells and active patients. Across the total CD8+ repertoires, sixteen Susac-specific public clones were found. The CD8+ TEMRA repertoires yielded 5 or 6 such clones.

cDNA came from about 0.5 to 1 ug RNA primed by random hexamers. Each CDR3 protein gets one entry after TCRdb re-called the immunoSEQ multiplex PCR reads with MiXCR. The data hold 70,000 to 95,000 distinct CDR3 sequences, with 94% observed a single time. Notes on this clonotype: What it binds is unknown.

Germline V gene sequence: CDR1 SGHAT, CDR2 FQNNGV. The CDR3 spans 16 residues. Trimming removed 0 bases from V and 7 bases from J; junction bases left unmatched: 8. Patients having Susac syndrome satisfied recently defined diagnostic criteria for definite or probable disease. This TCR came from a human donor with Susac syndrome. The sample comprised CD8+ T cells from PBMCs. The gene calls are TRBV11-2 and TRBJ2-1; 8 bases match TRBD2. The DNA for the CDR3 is TGTGCCAGCAGCTTAGAAATTAGCGGGGTCTATAATGAGCAGTTCTTC. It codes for CASSLEISGVYNEQFF.